The following is a T cell receptor beta chain sequence with its context. What it binds is not known. The data originate from a study of cytomegalovirus exposure and HLA in healthy donors. Study-level points and caveats: Previous analysis showed most TCR beta V segments were productive about 90% or about 30% of the time. Later analysis associated a missense DCLRE1C variant with TCR beta V- and J-gene trimming. TCR association rates varied by HLA locus in a later analysis, with DRB1 highest and HLA-C lowest. A later analysis by the authors found several of the most significant clusters apparently linked to common viral pathogens.

Primers: 60 Vbeta forward and 13 Jbeta reverse. Profiling relied on immunoSEQ multiplex PCR, and the TCRdb table lists in-frame clones only, not all of them. The sample carries some 110,000 clones, approximately 80% recorded once. Trimming took 6 bases from V and 1 from J, leaving 12 bases between them. The CDR3 spans 14 residues. Germline values: CDR1 MNHEY, CDR2 SMNVEV (reference sequence). The V and J genes are TRBV27 and TRBJ1-1, with D tentatively TRBD1 (6 bases). The sample comprised PBMCs. This clonotype originated in a woman aged 18-29 years in good health and CMV-seropositive. Here the CDR3 reads CASSYRAKNTEAFF. The CDR3 nucleotides are TGTGCCAGCAGCTACAGGGCCAAGAACACTGAAGCTTTCTTT.